These 23 T cell receptor beta chains share one sample of origin, sequenced in a study of blood T cell repertoires in COVID-19. Only in-frame clones appear in the TCRdb table, and some are missing; sequencing was by immunoSEQ multiplex PCR. The sample consists of roughly 140,000 clones, roughly four fifths of them appearing once. Input material: peripheral blood. The receptor source for this set is a woman older than 75 in a cohort sampled during active or convalescent COVID-19.

V usage is TRBV6-5 and J usage is TRBJ1-5; a possible D gene is TRBD1 (6 bases). Trimming stripped 6 bases from V and 5 bases from J, with 11 bases between. Germline values: CDR1 MNHEY, CDR2 SVGAGI. This CDR3 has 13 amino acids. The CDR3: CASSQGWDQPQHF. The CDR3 DNA reads as TGTGCCAGCAGCCAGGGGTGGGATCAGCCCCAGCATTTT.

This rearrangement joins TRBV5-6 to TRBJ2-4; 8 nucleotides line up with TRBD2. From germline, CDR1 is SGHDT and CDR2 YYEEEE. This CDR3 contains 15 residues. The V segment lost 0 bases and the J segment 15 bases; nucleotides outside the gene matches: 14. This CDR3 is CASSLGWLGLGMVYF. CDR3 bases: TGTGCCAGCAGCTTGGGGTGGCTGGGACTAGGGATGGTGTACTTC.

The V gene is TRBV18, the J gene TRBJ2-1; the D is unclear. The germline V gene encodes CDR1 KGHSH and CDR2 LQKENI. This CDR3 is 15 amino acids long. The V end was cut by 7 bases, the J end by 0 bases, with 13 bases between. The CDR3 is CASFPGGASYNEQFF. In DNA form, the CDR3 reads TGTGCCAGCTTCCCCGGCGGCGCCTCCTACAATGAGCAGTTCTTC.

This clone was seen just once. The chain combines TRBV7-9 with TRBJ1-2; possibly TRBD1 for D (5 bases). Germline CDR1 reads SEHNR; CDR2 reads FQNEAQ (reference sequence). The CDR3 has 15 amino acids. Trimming removed 1 base from V and 0 bases from J, with 9 bases in between. The CDR3 loop is CASSLDRIANYGYTF. In DNA, the CDR3 is TGTGCCAGCAGCTTAGACAGGATCGCTAACTATGGCTACACCTTC. Drawing the rest from reference TRBV7-9 and TRBJ1-2, the complete variable domain is DTGVSQNPRHKITKRGQNVTFRCDPISEHNRLYWYRQTLGQGPEFLTYFQNEAQLEKSRLLSDRFSAERPKGSFSTLEIQRTEQGDSAMYLCASSLDRIANYGYTFGSGTRLTVV.

The V and J genes are TRBV7-9 and TRBJ1-1; D not resolved. Germline assignment: CDR1 SEHNR and CDR2 FQNEAQ (reference sequence). CDR3 size: 14 residues. Trimming left V 5 bases short and J 5 bases short, with 15 bases between. CDR3 sequence reads: CASSTGLGGTEAFF. The CDR3 bases are TGTGCCAGCAGCACGGGTCTCGGCGGAACTGAAGCTTTCTTT.

The rearrangement links TRBV7-8 to TRBJ1-3; 7 nucleotides line up with TRBD1. Trimming removed 0 bases from V and 7 bases from J; junction bases left unmatched: 12. Per germline, CDR1 SGHVS and CDR2 FQNEAQ. The CDR3 is made up of 17 amino acids. The CDR3 sequence is CASSLASQGGSMNTIYF. DNA for the CDR3: TGTGCCAGCAGCTTAGCGTCCCAGGGGGGTAGCATGAACACCATATATTTT.

The rearrangement uses TRBV7-2 and TRBJ2-3, with D possibly TRBD2 on 5 matching bases. Trimming took off 1 base at V and 6 bases at J, with 8 bases between the two ends. CDR3 length: 13 residues. From germline, CDR1 is SGHTA and CDR2 FQGNSA. DNA of the CDR3: TGTGCCAGCAGCTTAGTACTAGTGGATACGCAGTATTTT. Protein product: CASSLVLVDTQYF.

Notes on this clone: This may stem from a read error, because a much larger clone lies one nucleotide away. The CDR3 DNA reads TGTGCCAGCAGTTTACAGGTGAACACTGAAGCTTTCTTT. This sequence encodes CASSLQVNTEAFF. The rearrangement links TRBV28 to TRBJ1-1; D remains unclear. V lost 2 bases and J 0 bases, leaving 4 bases between the germline ends. The CDR3 is 13 residues long. Germline loops: CDR1 MDHEN, CDR2 SYDVKM.

This chain uses TRBV28 with TRBJ1-2; D gene uncertain. The CDR3 length is 14 residues. In germline, CDR1 is MDHEN, CDR2 SYDVKM. V dropped 11 bases and J dropped 8 bases, with 24 bases sitting between them. CDR3 DNA: TGTGCCGCAGCAATTTCGGTGCAGGTCGGCGGCTACACCTTC. Amino acids: CAAAISVQVGGYTF.

The chain recombines TRBV7-3 with TRBJ2-2; D remains unclear. The CDR3 is 13 amino acids. In germline, CDR1 is SGHTA, CDR2 FQGTGA. Trimming pared 5 bases from V and 6 bases from J, leaving 10 bases between. CDR3 coding DNA: TGTGCCAGCAGCACACAGTATTCCGGGGAGCTGTTTTTT. Residues: CASSTQYSGELFF. The variable domain in full, completed from reference TRBV7-3 and TRBJ2-2, reads GAGVSQTPSNKVTEKGKYVELRCDPISGHTALYWYRQSLGQGPEFLIYFQGTGAADDSGLPNDRFFAVRPEGSVSTLKIQRTERGDSAVYLCASSTQYSGELFFGEGSRLTVL.

A single count supports this clone. The chain is built from TRBV11-2 and TRBJ1-6; D call uncertain. The germline V and J ends were trimmed by 1 base and 4 bases, with 11 bases remaining between them. Germline CDR1 is SGHAT and CDR2 is FQNNGV. This CDR3 region has 16 residues. The CDR3 here is CASSLAGALYNSPLHF. CDR3 sequence (DNA): TGTGCCAGCAGCTTAGCCGGAGCTCTATATAATTCACCCCTCCACTTT.

The genes are TRBV2 and TRBJ1-5; the match to TRBD1 covers 9 bases. The CDR3 has 15 residues. Germline V gene lookup returns CDR1 SNHLY and CDR2 FYNNEI. V lost 7 bases, J lost 3 bases, and 7 bases stayed unmatched. CDR3 in DNA: TGTGCCAGCAACCTGGGACAGGGACTCAATCAGCCCCAGCATTTT. This encodes CASNLGQGLNQPQHF. Complete variable domain (other parts from reference TRBV2 and TRBJ1-5): EPEVTQTPSHQVTQMGQEVILRCVPISNHLYFYWYRQILGQKVEFLVSFYNNEISEKSEIFDDQFSVERPDGSNFTLKIRSTKLEDSAMYFCASNLGQGLNQPQHFGDGTRLSIL.

The chain couples TRBV4-1 to TRBJ2-5, with 8 bases lining up with TRBD1. V was pared by 4 bases and J by 4 bases, with 8 bases of the junction left unmatched. The CDR3 totals 15 residues. Germline CDR1 and CDR2: MGHRA and YSYEKL. CDR3 protein: CASSRGQGAGETQYF. CDR3 in DNA: TGCGCCAGCAGCCGTGGGCAGGGGGCTGGAGAGACCCAGTACTTC.

The chain employs TRBV7-9 and TRBJ2-3, with 11 bases lining up with TRBD2. The CDR3 is 15 residues long. Germline trimming cut 5 bases from V and 2 bases from J; bases unmatched to any gene: 3. Germline V lookup: CDR1 SEHNR, CDR2 FQNEAQ (reference sequence). CDR3 in DNA: TGTGCCAGCAGCCGACTAGCGGGGTCCACAGATACGCAGTATTTT. Its translation is CASSRLAGSTDTQYF.

The chain links TRBV2 to TRBJ1-3, with D perhaps TRBD1 (6 bases). V dropped 6 bases and J dropped 0 bases, with 18 bases sitting between them. The CDR3 totals 17 residues. From germline, CDR1 is SNHLY and CDR2 FYNNEI. The CDR3 DNA follows: TGTGCCAGCAGGGACAGTTTAGGACGCGGCTCTGGAAACACCATATATTTT. It is translated as CASRDSLGRGSGNTIYF.

The chain is built from TRBV5-4 and TRBJ1-2; 7 positions match TRBD1. CDR3 length: 14 amino acids. J lost 4 bases, V lost 7 bases, and 10 bases had no gene match. Germline V lookup: CDR1 SGHNT, CDR2 YYREEE (reference sequence). The CDR3 DNA follows: TGTGCCAGCCGGAAATGGGACAGCTTCTATGGCTACACCTTC. As protein: CASRKWDSFYGYTF.

V is TRBV18 and J is TRBJ2-5; the match to TRBD2 covers 9 bases. J was trimmed by 5 bases and V by 5 bases; bases with no gene match: 9. The CDR3 extends over 15 amino acids. Germline values: CDR1 KGHSH, CDR2 LQKENI. The DNA for the CDR3 is TGTGCCAGCTCAGCGGCCAGCGGGGGGACCGAGACCCAGTACTTC. Its translation: CASSAASGGTETQYF.

This sequence joins TRBV7-9 and TRBJ2-5, with unresolved D. Germline values: CDR1 SEHNR, CDR2 FQNEAQ (reference sequence). V lost 1 base, J lost 4 bases, and 10 bases lay in between. The CDR3 sequence is 14 residues long. The chain's CDR3 is CASSLGGPRETQYF. The CDR3 DNA sequence: TGTGCCAGCAGCTTAGGAGGCCCGCGAGAGACCCAGTACTTC.

The chain recombines TRBV19 with TRBJ1-2, with D possibly being TRBD1 (6 bases). This CDR3 is 14 amino acids long. CDR1 LNHDA and CDR2 SQIVND come from the germline V gene (reference sequence). Trimming removed 1 base at V and 4 bases at J, with 10 bases between. This CDR3 is CASSIVQGGYGYTF. The CDR3 DNA is TGTGCCAGTAGTATAGTACAGGGTGGCTATGGCTACACCTTC. Using reference TRBV19 and TRBJ1-2 for the parts outside the CDR3, the full variable domain is DGGITQSPKYLFRKEGQNVTLSCEQNLNHDAMYWYRQDPGQGLRLIYYSQIVNDFQKGDIAEGYSVSREKKESFPLTVTSAQKNPTAFYLCASSIVQGGYGYTFGSGTRLTVV.

V usage is TRBV6-2 or TRBV6-3 and J usage is TRBJ1-1, with a tentative D call TRBD1 (5 bases). V gave up 4 bases and J gave up 10 bases, with 13 bases separating them. The CDR3 runs 12 residues. Germline V gene sequence: CDR1 MNHEY, CDR2 SVGEGT. The CDR3 DNA sequence: TGTGCCAGCAGTTCCTCTCGGGGGGGAGCTTTCTTT. It yields the protein CASSSSRGGAFF.

V is TRBV6-5 and J is TRBJ1-6, with D perhaps matching TRBD1 (6 bases). V was clipped by 6 bases and J by 14 bases, with 14 bases between them. The CDR3 has 12 residues. Germline assignment: CDR1 MNHEY and CDR2 SVGAGI. CDR3 DNA: TGTGCCAGCAGGCCTACACAGGGATCCCTCCACTTT. Translating it yields CASRPTQGSLHF.

This chain joins TRBV6-5 and TRBJ2-3; tentatively, D is TRBD2 (6 bases). The V end lost 10 bases, the J end lost 5 bases, and 19 bases lay between the germline ends. The germline gives CDR1 MNHEY, CDR2 SVGAGI. This CDR3 is built from 14 residues. CDR3 sequence (DNA): TGTGCCACCACCAGACTAGTCACTCTAGATACGCAGTATTTT. It yields the protein CATTRLVTLDTQYF.

The chain has TRBV4-2 and TRBJ2-5, with 8 nucleotides matching TRBD2. Germline assignment: CDR1 LGHNA and CDR2 YNFKEQ. The CDR3 consists of 15 residues. Unmatched junction bases numbered 5, after V lost 3 bases and J lost 2 bases. The CDR3 loop is CASSQKAGEQETQYF. The CDR3 DNA reads as TGTGCCAGCAGCCAGAAAGCGGGGGAGCAAGAGACCCAGTACTTC.